The clone carrying this T cell receptor beta chain has ten or more counts. No antigen is known for it. Two oligonucleotides, mixed equimolar, formed the beta constant-region primer covering TRBC1 and TRBC2. Ligated cDNA was amplified by four rounds of PCR with nested alpha and beta constant-region primers and SP2. TCRdb ran MiXCR on the UMI-ligation and nested PCR reads and lists one entry per CDR3 protein. Of roughly 83,000 distinct CDR3 sequences in the sample, roughly 10% are singletons; the top ten hold roughly 0.13%. V was clipped by 4 bases and J by 3 bases, with 10 bases between them. The CDR3 totals 13 residues. Germline values: CDR1 MGHDK, CDR2 SYGVNS. The data derive from a study of naive and memory T cell subsets. Study-wide results and caveats: A few larger clonotypes appeared in naive repertoires, especially CD8, possibly memory cells re-expressing CD45RA. In CD4 and CD8 cells, diversity dropped from naive through EMRA.

From the second PCR step, alpha and beta chains were amplified apart. The TCR sequence derives from a human donor in good health. Sequencing was performed on naive CD4+ T cells from blood. The chain joins TRBV25-1 to TRBJ2-7; no definite D call. The CDR3: CASSGAGNYEQYF. The CDR3, as DNA: TGTGCCAGCAGTGGCGCAGGTAACTACGAGCAGTACTTC.